The present entry profiles one TCR beta chain with its context. Its antigen is unidentified. Trimming took off 2 bases at V and 3 bases at J, with 15 bases between the two ends. This CDR3 is 15 amino acids long. Looked up from germline, CDR1 is GTSNPN and CDR2 is SVGIG (reference sequence). Vbeta (60) and Jbeta (13) primers were used in the PCR. In the authors' workflow: A later analysis tallied 75 million to 80 million unique TCR beta chains, some 12 million of them shared. Profiling relied on immunoSEQ multiplex PCR, and the TCRdb table lists in-frame clones only, not all of them. D and trimming were read from the DNA, whereas the V and J calls and clone size are those reported in that table. The sample contains about 150,000 clones, about 74% of which appear only once. This entry is derived from a study of cytomegalovirus exposure and HLA in healthy donors. Study-wide findings and caveats: According to an earlier analysis, most TCR beta V segments yielded productive rearrangements about 87% or about 30% of the time. Testing in vitro showed a few CMV-associated chains specific for CMV antigens.

Material: PBMCs. This TCR was recovered from a middle-aged woman in good health and CMV-seronegative. This chain joins TRBV30 and TRBJ2-3; D may be TRBD2 (5 bases). In DNA, the CDR3 is TGTGCCTGGAGTCCCACTCGGCGGGTTACAGATACGCAGTATTTT. It yields the protein CAWSPTRRVTDTQYF.